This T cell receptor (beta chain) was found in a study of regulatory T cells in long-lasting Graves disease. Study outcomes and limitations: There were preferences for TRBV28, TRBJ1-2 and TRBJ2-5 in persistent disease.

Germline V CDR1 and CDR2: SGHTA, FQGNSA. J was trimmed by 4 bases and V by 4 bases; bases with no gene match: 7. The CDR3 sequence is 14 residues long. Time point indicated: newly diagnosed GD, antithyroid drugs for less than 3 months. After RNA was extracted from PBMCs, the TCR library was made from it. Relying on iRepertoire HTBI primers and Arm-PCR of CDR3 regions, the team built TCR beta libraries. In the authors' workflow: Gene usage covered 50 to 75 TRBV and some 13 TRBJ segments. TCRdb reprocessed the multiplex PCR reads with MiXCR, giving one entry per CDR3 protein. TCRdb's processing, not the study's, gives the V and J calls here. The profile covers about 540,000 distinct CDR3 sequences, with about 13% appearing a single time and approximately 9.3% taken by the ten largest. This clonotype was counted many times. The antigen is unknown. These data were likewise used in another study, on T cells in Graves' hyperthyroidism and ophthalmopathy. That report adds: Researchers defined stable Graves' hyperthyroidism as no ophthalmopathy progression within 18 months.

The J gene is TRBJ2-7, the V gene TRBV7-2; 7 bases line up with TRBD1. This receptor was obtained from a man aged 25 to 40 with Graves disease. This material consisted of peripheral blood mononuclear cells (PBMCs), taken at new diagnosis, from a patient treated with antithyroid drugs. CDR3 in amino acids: CASSSRQGSYEQYF. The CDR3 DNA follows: TGTGCCAGCAGCTCCCGACAGGGCAGTTACGAGCAGTACTTC.